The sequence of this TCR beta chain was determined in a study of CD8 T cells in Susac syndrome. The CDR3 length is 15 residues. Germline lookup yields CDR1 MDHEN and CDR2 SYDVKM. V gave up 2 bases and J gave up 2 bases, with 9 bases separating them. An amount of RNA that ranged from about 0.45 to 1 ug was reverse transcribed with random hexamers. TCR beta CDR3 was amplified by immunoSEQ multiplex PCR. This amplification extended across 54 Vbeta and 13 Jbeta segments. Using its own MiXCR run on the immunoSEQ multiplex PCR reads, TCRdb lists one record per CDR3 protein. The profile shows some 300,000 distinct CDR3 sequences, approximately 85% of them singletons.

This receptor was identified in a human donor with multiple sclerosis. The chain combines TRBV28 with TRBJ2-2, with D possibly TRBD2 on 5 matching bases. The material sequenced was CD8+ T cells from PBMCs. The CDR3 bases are TGTGCCAGCAGTTTAACCGGGATCAACACCGGGGAGCTGTTTTTT. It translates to CASSLTGINTGELFF.